These T cell receptor beta chains were read from a single sample in a study of blood T cell repertoires in COVID-19. Data came from immunoSEQ multiplex PCR; TCRdb stores just in-frame clones and leaves some out. The repertoire holds about 310,000 clones, with 89% as singletons. The sample taken for sequencing was PBMCs or T cells enriched from blood (not recorded which). These receptors originate from a middle-aged woman who had recovered from COVID-19. Both conserved end residues are part of each CDR3. A D gene is named only where the DNA matches it firmly. Where a row states a size, it is once, few, many or the class of an expanded clone; other rows omit it.

v_call,clone_size,d_call,j_call,cdr3_aa,cdr3_nt
TRBV11-2,.,.,TRBJ2-5,CASSVTSGETQYF,TGTGCCAGCAGCGTGACTAGTGGCGAGACCCAGTACTTC
TRBV4-3,.,.,TRBJ2-7,CASSQDWAGAYEQYF,TGCGCCAGCAGCCAAGATTGGGCAGGCGCCTACGAGCAGTACTTC
TRBV29-1,.,.,TRBJ1-6,CSVRTGMGNSPLHF,TGCAGCGTCAGAACAGGGATGGGAAATTCACCCCTCCACTTT
TRBV7-3,once,TRBD1,TRBJ1-6,CASSSRGDRGNSPLHF,TGTGCCAGCAGCTCGAGAGGGGACAGGGGTAATTCACCCCTCCACTTT
TRBV29-1,.,TRBD1,TRBJ2-7,CSVESIGQGASGYEQYF,TGCAGCGTTGAATCAATAGGCCAGGGGGCGTCGGGGTACGAGCAGTACTTC
TRBV9,.,.,TRBJ2-1,CASSASSAASSYNEQFF,TGTGCCAGCAGCGCGTCGTCAGCGGCAAGCTCCTACAATGAGCAGTTCTTC
TRBV2,.,.,TRBJ2-3,CASSPAEADTQYF,TGTGCCAGCAGCCCCGCGGAGGCAGATACGCAGTATTTT
TRBV7-9,.,.,TRBJ2-7,CASTLLTGSYEQYF,TGTGCCAGCACCCTCCTGACAGGCTCCTACGAGCAGTACTTC
TRBV11-2,.,.,TRBJ1-3,CASSLMESSGNTIYF,TGTGCCAGCAGCTTAATGGAGAGCTCTGGAAACACCATATATTTT
TRBV19,.,TRBD1,TRBJ2-2,CASSQWTGGDTGELFF,TGTGCCAGTAGTCAATGGACAGGGGGGGACACCGGGGAGCTGTTTTTT
TRBV6-2/TRBV6-3,.,TRBD2,TRBJ2-1,CASSQSGGISYNEQFF,TGTGCCAGCAGCCAAAGCGGGGGGATCTCCTACAATGAGCAGTTCTTC
TRBV5-1,.,TRBD1,TRBJ2-7,CASRGTGDSYEQYF,TGCGCCAGCAGGGGGACAGGGGACTCCTACGAGCAGTACTTC
TRBV7-9,.,.,TRBJ1-1,CASRFAGANTEAFF,TGTGCCAGCCGCTTCGCAGGGGCGAACACTGAAGCTTTCTTT
TRBV9,.,TRBD2,TRBJ2-7,CASSAGTSSYEQYF,TGTGCCAGCAGCGCCGGGACTAGCTCCTACGAGCAGTACTTC
TRBV10-3,.,.,TRBJ1-3,CAISDGGLSSGNTIYF,TGTGCCATCAGTGACGGGGGGCTGAGCTCTGGAAACACCATATATTTT
TRBV24-1,.,.,TRBJ2-1,CATSELGASTNNEQFF,TGTGCCACCAGTGAGTTGGGAGCGAGCACAAACAATGAGCAGTTCTTC
TRBV7-2,.,TRBD1,TRBJ1-2,CASSLDRGSYGYTF,TGTGCCAGCAGCTTGGACAGGGGATCCTATGGCTACACCTTC
TRBV25-1,.,.,TRBJ2-3,CASSEGGALDTQYF,TGTGCCAGCAGTGAAGGAGGGGCACTAGATACGCAGTATTTT
TRBV7-6,.,.,TRBJ2-5,CASSPGVVEGETQYF,TGTGCCAGCAGCCCCGGGGTAGTAGAGGGAGAGACCCAGTACTTC
TRBV23-1,.,.,TRBJ1-5,CASNSERWGNQPQHF,TGCGCCAGCAATTCAGAGCGCTGGGGCAATCAGCCCCAGCATTTT